The 11 T cell receptor beta chains listed next were all sequenced from one sample in a study of cytomegalovirus exposure and HLA in healthy donors. The PCR was carried out with 60 Vbeta primers and 13 Jbeta primers. The assay was immunoSEQ multiplex PCR, and TCRdb's table has in-frame clones only and misses some. The table includes 150,000 to 200,000 clones, about 79% detected once. The sample comprised PBMCs. These receptors all stem from a female donor in good health and CMV-seronegative.

The rearrangement joins TRBV28 to TRBJ2-5, with D tentatively TRBD1 (6 bases). Germline V gene sequence: CDR1 MDHEN, CDR2 SYDVKM. This CDR3 spans 15 amino acids. Trimming stripped 1 base from V and 0 bases from J, with 9 bases between. The DNA for the CDR3 is TGTGCCAGCAGTTTATTTACAGGGAACCAAGAGACCCAGTACTTC. Amino acid sequence: CASSLFTGNQETQYF.

The chain couples TRBV7-9 to TRBJ1-5; D gene unclear. The V gene's germline CDR1 is SEHNR and CDR2 FQNEAQ (reference sequence). CDR3 length: 14 amino acids. Trimming removed 1 base from V and 9 bases from J, with 13 bases in between. The CDR3: CASSLGAESRPQHF. The CDR3 DNA reads TGTGCCAGCAGCTTAGGGGCAGAAAGTCGGCCCCAGCATTTT.

The V gene is TRBV5-4, the J gene TRBJ2-7; a weak D match, TRBD2 (7 bases). V was clipped by 5 bases and J by 6 bases, with 9 bases between them. CDR1 and CDR2 (germline): SGHNT, YYREEE (reference sequence). The CDR3 has 11 amino acids. CDR3 protein: CASSGGAEQYF. In DNA form, the CDR3 reads TGTGCCAGCAGTGGGGGGGCCGAGCAGTACTTC.

This chain connects TRBV18 to TRBJ2-5; 7 bases line up with TRBD1. The J call could be wrong; TRBJ2-7 is a better fit for the DNA end. The CDR3 loop spans 14 amino acids. The germline V gene encodes CDR1 KGHSH and CDR2 LQKENI. The CDR3 nucleotides read TGTGCCAGCTCACCGAGGACAGGCCCCTACGAGCAGTACTTC. Protein product: CASSPRTGPYEQYF.

The chain couples TRBV13 to TRBJ2-3, with 7 bases matching TRBD2. The trim removed 5 bases at V and 0 bases at J, leaving 5 bases unmatched. The CDR3 length is 15 residues. CDR1 and CDR2 (germline): PRHDT, FYEKMQ (reference sequence). CDR3 residues: CASSQLAISTDTQYF. In nucleotides, the CDR3 is TGTGCCAGCAGCCAACTAGCGATTAGCACAGATACGCAGTATTTT.

V is TRBV19 and J is TRBJ1-1, with a possible D match to TRBD1 (5 bases). CDR3 size: 14 residues. Germline CDR1 reads LNHDA; CDR2 reads SQIVND (reference sequence). V was pared by 8 bases and J by 1 base, with 14 bases between. This CDR3 reads CASLDSQGNTEAFF. Written as DNA, the CDR3 is TGTGCCAGTCTTGACAGTCAGGGGAACACTGAAGCTTTCTTT.

V is TRBV18 and J is TRBJ2-7, with 8 positions matching TRBD2. With V trimmed by 5 bases and J by 6 bases, 12 bases remained unmatched. CDR1 and CDR2 from the germline V gene are KGHSH and LQKENI. The CDR3 totals 15 residues. CDR3 amino acids: CASSSTAGAGSEQYF. In DNA form, the CDR3 reads TGTGCCAGCTCATCCACAGCGGGAGCGGGGAGCGAGCAGTACTTC.

The chain combines TRBV18 with TRBJ1-5; 9 bases line up with TRBD1. With 4 bases clipped from V and 5 bases from J, the junction kept 6 bases outside the gene matches. This CDR3 has 15 amino acids. Germline V gene lookup returns CDR1 KGHSH and CDR2 LQKENI. The CDR3 here is CASSQGQGLDQPQHF. DNA for the CDR3: TGTGCCAGCTCACAGGGACAGGGTCTAGATCAGCCCCAGCATTTT.

The chain uses TRBV5-1 and TRBJ1-4, with a weak D call TRBD1 (5 bases). Germline assignment: CDR1 SGHRS and CDR2 YFSETQ. V lost 0 bases to trimming and J lost 9 bases, with 9 bases between them. The CDR3 runs 13 residues. CDR3 coding DNA: TGCGCCAGCAGCTTGGCCGGGGGGAAAAAACTGTTTTTT. Amino acids: CASSLAGGKKLFF.

The V gene is TRBV7-9, the J gene TRBJ1-5; 7 nucleotides align to TRBD1. Germline V gives CDR1 SEHNR, CDR2 FQNEAQ (reference sequence). The CDR3 is made up of 15 amino acids. The trim removed 1 base at V and 7 bases at J, leaving 7 bases unmatched. CDR3 amino acids: CASSLGGGFRQPQHF. The CDR3 DNA reads TGTGCCAGCAGCTTAGGAGGGGGCTTCAGGCAGCCCCAGCATTTT.

The chain has TRBV27 and TRBJ1-2; D may be TRBD1 (6 bases). Trimming left V 2 bases short and J 6 bases short, with 13 bases between. The CDR3 spans 14 residues. Germline-derived CDR1 and CDR2 are MNHEY and SMNVEV (reference sequence). This CDR3 reads CASSLLAGADGYTF. For the CDR3, the DNA is TGTGCCAGCAGTTTACTGGCAGGGGCGGATGGCTACACCTTC.